This is a list of T cell receptor beta chains from one sample in a study of blood T cell repertoires in COVID-19. The method was immunoSEQ multiplex PCR; TCRdb's version includes in-frame clones alone and lacks a portion of them. This sample has roughly 250,000 clones; about four fifths occur once, and the top ten carry around 9.9%. Sequenced input: peripheral blood. The receptors shown here come from a woman of 80 years or more with acute or convalescent COVID-19. Each CDR3 is given with its conserved first and last residue. D genes are given only for firm matches. Rows give clone size only sometimes, using once, few, many, or a class for an expanded clone.

j_call,v_call,clone_size,cdr3_length,d_call,cdr3_nt,cdr3_aa
TRBJ2-1,TRBV27,-,16,TRBD1,TGTGCCAGCAGTTTGCGAGGGACAGGGGTGTTGAATGAGCAGTTCTTC,CASSLRGTGVLNEQFF
TRBJ2-1,TRBV5-3,-,15,-,TGTGCCAGAAGCCACAGGCATAGCTCCTACAATGAGCAGTTCTTC,CARSHRHSSYNEQFF
TRBJ2-1,TRBV2,-,16,-,TGTGCCAGCAGTGAAGGGTTGTATAAGGGGCGCAATGAGCAGTTCTTC,CASSEGLYKGRNEQFF
TRBJ1-4,TRBV7-9,-,14,-,TGTGCCAGCAGCCAGACAGTGACTAATGAAAAACTGTTTTTT,CASSQTVTNEKLFF
TRBJ2-1,TRBV11-2,once,17,TRBD2,TGTGCCAGCAGCTTAGATCCCCCCAGCGGGGGGAAAAATGAGCAGTTCTTC,CASSLDPPSGGKNEQFF
TRBJ1-1,TRBV3-1/TRBV3-2,few,15,-,TGTGCCAGCAGCCCCTCCCGACATATGAACACTGAAGCTTTCTTT,CASSPSRHMNTEAFF
TRBJ2-5,TRBV27,-,17,TRBD1,TGTGCCAGCAATTTTCCCCACAGGGGGCTGCAGGCAGAGACCCAGTACTTC,CASNFPHRGLQAETQYF
TRBJ2-2,TRBV6-5,-,13,-,TGTGCCAGCACCCGGGAGACTGCCGGGGAGCTGTTTTTT,CASTRETAGELFF
TRBJ1-6,TRBV30,-,13,-,TGTGCCTGGACGGGACAAAATAATTCACCCCTCCACTTT,CAWTGQNNSPLHF
TRBJ2-3,TRBV5-5,-,16,-,TGTGCCAGCAGCTTGTGGCAAATCGACAAGGTGGATACGCAGTATTTT,CASSLWQIDKVDTQYF
TRBJ1-1,TRBV3-1/TRBV3-2,-,13,-,TGTGCCAGCAGCCGAACAATTGGCACTGAAGCTTTCTTT,CASSRTIGTEAFF
TRBJ1-1,TRBV6-5,-,12,TRBD1,TGTGCCAGCAGCTCCGACAGGGGAACGGCTTTCTTT,CASSSDRGTAFF
TRBJ1-5,TRBV2,-,15,-,TGTGCCAGCAGGGCCCAGGCAGGCGCCAATCAGCCCCAGCATTTT,CASRAQAGANQPQHF
TRBJ1-6,TRBV30,-,16,TRBD1,TGTGCCGTCACGGGACAGTCGAGCTCCTATAATTCACCCCTCCACTTT,CAVTGQSSSYNSPLHF
TRBJ1-3,TRBV5-3,-,18,TRBD1,TGTGCCAGAAGCTCGACCGGGACAGAGGACTTCTCTGGAAACACCATATATTTT,CARSSTGTEDFSGNTIYF
TRBJ1-6,TRBV12-3/TRBV12-4,-,13,-,TGTGCCAGCAGTTTGGGCGGGAATTCACCCCTCCACTTT,CASSLGGNSPLHF
TRBJ1-1,TRBV12-3/TRBV12-4,-,13,TRBD1,TGTGCCAGCAGTTTCGGACAGGGCACTGAAGCTTTCTTT,CASSFGQGTEAFF
TRBJ1-5,TRBV10-3,-,13,-,TGTGCCATCAGTGAAGCAGGGGACCAGCCCCAGCATTTT,CAISEAGDQPQHF
TRBJ1-5,TRBV28,-,16,-,TGTGCCAGCAGTAGGTTTGCTTTGACAGTTAATCAGCCCCAGCATTTT,CASSRFALTVNQPQHF
TRBJ1-5,TRBV30,-,15,-,TGTGCCTGGAGTGTCCAAGCTCGGGGCAATCAGCCCCAGCATTTT,CAWSVQARGNQPQHF
TRBJ2-3,TRBV7-2,-,14,-,TGTGCCAGCAGCTTAGATCAGAGCACAGATACGCAGTATTTT,CASSLDQSTDTQYF
TRBJ2-3,TRBV5-1,-,16,TRBD2,TGCGCCAGCAGCCAGCCGGGGGGGCCCAGCACAGATACGCAGTATTTT,CASSQPGGPSTDTQYF
TRBJ2-1,TRBV5-1,-,11,-,TGCGCCAGCAGCTCCCCGGGTGTGCAGTTCTTC,CASSSPGVQFF
TRBJ1-3,TRBV3-1/TRBV3-2,-,15,TRBD1,TGTGCCAGCAGCCTCGGGACAGGGGTTGGAAACACCATATATTTT,CASSLGTGVGNTIYF
TRBJ2-5,TRBV7-3,-,14,-,TGTGCCAGCAGCCCTGGGGGGTCGGACCGCACCCAGTACTTC,CASSPGGSDRTQYF
TRBJ2-1,TRBV11-3,-,12,-,TGTGCCAGCAGCTTCAGGGCCGGTGAGCAGTTCTTC,CASSFRAGEQFF
TRBJ1-6,TRBV20-1,-,10,-,TGCAGTGCCTCCTCCCCTCCCCTCCACTTT,CSASSPPLHF
TRBJ2-6,TRBV7-2,-,19,TRBD2,TGTGCCAGCAGCTTAGGAAGGGGAGGGAGGGGCCTCAGGGCCAACGTCCTGACTTTC,CASSLGRGGRGLRANVLTF
TRBJ1-1,TRBV5-1,-,14,TRBD1,TGCGCCAGCAGCTTGGAAGGACAGGCGGCAACAGCTTTCTTT,CASSLEGQAATAFF
TRBJ2-3,TRBV2,-,15,-,TGTGCCAGCAGTGCAGAGACACTGATGACAGATACGCAGTATTTT,CASSAETLMTDTQYF
TRBJ1-2,TRBV5-1,-,14,-,TGCGCCAGCAGAACCGGGACAACTAACTATGGCTACACCTTC,CASRTGTTNYGYTF
TRBJ2-5,TRBV11-3,few,13,-,TGTGCCAGCAGCAACCCCCCGAGCGGGACCCAGTACTTC,CASSNPPSGTQYF
TRBJ2-7,TRBV5-1,-,14,TRBD2,TGCGCCAGCAGCTTGTCGGCTAGCGGCTACGAGCAGTACTTC,CASSLSASGYEQYF
TRBJ2-7,TRBV6-4,-,15,TRBD1,TGTGCCAGCAGTCTACAGGGGGAAAAGGGATACGAGCAGTACTTC,CASSLQGEKGYEQYF
TRBJ2-5,TRBV27,-,14,-,TGTGCCAGCAGCCTGCAGGGCGGCTTGGAGACCCAGTACTTC,CASSLQGGLETQYF
TRBJ1-2,TRBV2,-,13,-,TGTGCCAGCAGTGCGGGCAGGGATAGAGGCTACACCTTC,CASSAGRDRGYTF
TRBJ1-1,TRBV15,-,16,-,TGTGCCACCAGCAGAGGTCGCGTCACCGCGAACACTGAAGCTTTCTTT,CATSRGRVTANTEAFF
TRBJ1-5,TRBV6-1,-,15,TRBD1,TGTGCCAGCAACAGACAGGGGGCCGGCAATCAGCCCCAGCATTTT,CASNRQGAGNQPQHF
TRBJ1-6,TRBV6-5,-,16,TRBD1,TGTGCCAGCAGTTACGACAGGGGGCCCGATAATTCACCCCTCCACTTT,CASSYDRGPDNSPLHF
TRBJ2-3,TRBV28,-,15,TRBD2,TGTGCCAGCAGAATCCGGAGACTAGCGTCAGATACGCAGTATTTT,CASRIRRLASDTQYF
TRBJ1-5,TRBV27,-,13,-,TGTGCCAGCAGTTTATCGGGGCAGGGCCCCCAGCATTTT,CASSLSGQGPQHF
TRBJ2-1,TRBV29-1,-,14,TRBD2,TGCAGCGTTGAACGACTAGCGGGGTACAATGAGCAGTTCTTC,CSVERLAGYNEQFF
TRBJ1-6,TRBV9,few,16,-,TGTGCCAGCAGCGCCTCTAGACAGCCATATAATTCACCCCTCCACTTT,CASSASRQPYNSPLHF
TRBJ2-7,TRBV5-1,-,15,TRBD2,TGCGCCAGCAGCTTGGGGCTAGCGGGCTTCTACGAGCAGTACTTC,CASSLGLAGFYEQYF
TRBJ2-1,TRBV4-2,-,16,TRBD2,TGTGCCAGCAGCCTACAACTAGCGGGGGCGTACAATGAGCAGTTCTTC,CASSLQLAGAYNEQFF
TRBJ1-2,TRBV28,once,16,TRBD1,TGTGCCAGCAGATTTTCCGGGACAGGGGCCGGCGGCGGCTACACCTTC,CASRFSGTGAGGGYTF
TRBJ2-1,TRBV7-7,-,11,-,TGTGCTAGAGCCGGGGGAAATGAGCAGTTCTTC,CARAGGNEQFF
TRBJ2-5,TRBV9,-,14,-,TGTGCCAGCTCCCAAGGTGGGAGCGGGGAGACCCAGTACTTC,CASSQGGSGETQYF
TRBJ2-2,TRBV19,-,12,-,TGTGCCAGTCGAGTCCTTACCGGGGAGCTGTTTTTT,CASRVLTGELFF
TRBJ1-5,TRBV6-4,-,14,-,TGTGCCAGCGCGGGCTCCGGCTTCAATCAGCCCCAGCATTTT,CASAGSGFNQPQHF
TRBJ2-3,TRBV2,-,18,TRBD2,TGTGCCAGCAGGGAGGGGACTAGCGGGGGACTCCCCACAGATACGCAGTATTTT,CASREGTSGGLPTDTQYF
TRBJ1-1,TRBV12-3/TRBV12-4,-,13,-,TGTGCCAGCAGTCTTGTGGGGGGCACTGAAGCTTTCTTT,CASSLVGGTEAFF
TRBJ2-1,TRBV28,once,12,TRBD2,TGTGCCAGCAGTTCCCCGGGGGGAGGGCAGTTCTTC,CASSSPGGGQFF
TRBJ2-5,TRBV7-9,-,13,-,TGTGCCAGCAGCCCAGGCCCGCTGGAGACCCAGTACTTC,CASSPGPLETQYF
TRBJ1-6,TRBV5-5,-,15,TRBD1,TGTGCCAGCAGTGGGACAGGGGCGAATAATTCACCCCTCCACTTT,CASSGTGANNSPLHF
TRBJ2-2,TRBV28,-,12,-,TGTGCCAGCAGAAATCCGTCCGGGGAGCTGTTTTTT,CASRNPSGELFF
TRBJ1-2,TRBV4-1,-,16,TRBD1,TGCGCCAGCAGCCAGCCGTTACAGGGGGCGCGGTATGGCTACACCTTC,CASSQPLQGARYGYTF
TRBJ2-3,TRBV7-8,-,16,TRBD2,TGTGCCAGCAGCTTTCCCGTGGGGGCGGGGGGAGATACGCAGTATTTT,CASSFPVGAGGDTQYF
TRBJ2-7,TRBV7-2,-,13,-,TGTGCCAGCAGTAATTCACCGGGAGTCGAGCAGTACTTC,CASSNSPGVEQYF